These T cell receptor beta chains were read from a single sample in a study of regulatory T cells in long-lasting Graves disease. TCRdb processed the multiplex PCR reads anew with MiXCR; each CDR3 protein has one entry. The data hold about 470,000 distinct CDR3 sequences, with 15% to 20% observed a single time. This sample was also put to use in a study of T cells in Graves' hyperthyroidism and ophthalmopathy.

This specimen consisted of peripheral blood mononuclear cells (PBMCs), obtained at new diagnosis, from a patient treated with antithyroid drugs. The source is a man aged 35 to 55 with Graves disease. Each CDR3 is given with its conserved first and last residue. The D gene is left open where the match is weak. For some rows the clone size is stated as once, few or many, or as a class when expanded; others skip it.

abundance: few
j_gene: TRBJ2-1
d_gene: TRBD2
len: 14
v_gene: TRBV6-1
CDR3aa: CASSETSGRFEQFF
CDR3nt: TGTGCCAGCAGTGAAACTAGCGGGAGGTTTGAGCAGTTCTTC

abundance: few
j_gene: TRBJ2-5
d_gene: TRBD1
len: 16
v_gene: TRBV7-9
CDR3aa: CASRLPGQGPQETQYF
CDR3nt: TGTGCCAGCAGACTTCCGGGACAGGGCCCTCAAGAGACCCAGTACTTC

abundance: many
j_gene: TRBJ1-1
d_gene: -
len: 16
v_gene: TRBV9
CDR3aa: CASSSGPRQLNTEAFF
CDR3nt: TGTGCCAGCAGCTCCGGCCCCCGACAGTTGAACACTGAAGCTTTCTTT

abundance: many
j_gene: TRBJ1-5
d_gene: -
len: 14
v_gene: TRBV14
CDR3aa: CASSQVDTAQPQHF
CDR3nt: TGTGCCAGCAGCCAAGTAGACACGGCTCAGCCCCAGCATTTT

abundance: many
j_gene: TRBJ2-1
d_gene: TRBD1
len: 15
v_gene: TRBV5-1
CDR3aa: CASSLGTASYNEQFF
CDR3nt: TGCGCCAGCAGCCTGGGGACAGCCTCCTACAATGAGCAGTTCTTC

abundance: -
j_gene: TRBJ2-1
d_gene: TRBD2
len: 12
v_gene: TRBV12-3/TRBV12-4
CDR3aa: CASKTERGRQFF
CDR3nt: TGTGCCAGCAAAACGGAGCGGGGGCGGCAGTTCTTC

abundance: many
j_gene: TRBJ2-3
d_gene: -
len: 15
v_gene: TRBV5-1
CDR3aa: CASSLEDYGTDTQYF
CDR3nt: TGCGCCAGCAGCTTGGAGGACTACGGGACAGATACGCAGTATTTT

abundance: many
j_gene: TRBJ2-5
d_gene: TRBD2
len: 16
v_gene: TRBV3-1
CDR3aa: CASSQDRSAGKETQYF
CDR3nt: TGTGCCAGCAGCCAAGACCGTTCAGCGGGGAAAGAGACCCAGTACTTC

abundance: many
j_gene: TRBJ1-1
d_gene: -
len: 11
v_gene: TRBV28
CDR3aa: CASIGYTEAFF
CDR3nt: TGTGCCAGCATCGGGTACACTGAAGCTTTCTTT

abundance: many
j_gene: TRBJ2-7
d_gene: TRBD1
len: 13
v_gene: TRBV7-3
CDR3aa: CASSNGQGDEQYF
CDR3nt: TGTGCCAGCAGTAACGGACAGGGCGACGAGCAGTACTTC

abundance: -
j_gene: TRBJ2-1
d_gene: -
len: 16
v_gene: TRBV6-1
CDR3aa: CASSEQGGSSYNEQFF
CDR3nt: TGTGCCAGCAGTGAACAGGGCGGTAGCTCCTACAATGAGCAGTTCTTC

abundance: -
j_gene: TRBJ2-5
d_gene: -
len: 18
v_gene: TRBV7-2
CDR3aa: CASSLDSFSRGNQETQYF
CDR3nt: TGTGCCAGCAGCTTGGACTCCTTTTCCAGGGGAAACCAAGAGACCCAGTACTTC

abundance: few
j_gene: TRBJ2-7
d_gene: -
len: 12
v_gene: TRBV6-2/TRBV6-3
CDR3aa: CATLSEAAEQYF
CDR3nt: TGTGCTACACTTTCGGAGGCCGCCGAGCAGTACTTC

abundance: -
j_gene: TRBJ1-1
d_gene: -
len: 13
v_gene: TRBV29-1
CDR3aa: CSVDGRGDAEAFF
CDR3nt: TGCAGCGTTGATGGTCGGGGGGACGCTGAAGCTTTCTTT

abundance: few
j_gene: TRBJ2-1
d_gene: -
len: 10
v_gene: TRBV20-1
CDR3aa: CSAWDNEQFF
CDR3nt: TGCAGTGCTTGGGACAATGAGCAGTTCTTC

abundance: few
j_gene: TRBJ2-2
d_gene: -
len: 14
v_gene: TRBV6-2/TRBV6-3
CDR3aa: CASSPKTITGELFF
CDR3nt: TGTGCCAGCAGTCCCAAGACAATCACCGGGGAGCTGTTTTTT

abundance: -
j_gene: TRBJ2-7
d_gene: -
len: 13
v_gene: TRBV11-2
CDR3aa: CASSLGALNEQYF
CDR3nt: TGTGCCAGCAGCTTAGGTGCCCTTAACGAGCAGTACTTC

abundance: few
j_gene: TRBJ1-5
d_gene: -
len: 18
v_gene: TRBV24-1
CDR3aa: CATSDLEVDNPGDQPQHF
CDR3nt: TGTGCCACCAGTGATTTGGAGGTCGACAACCCCGGCGACCAGCCCCAGCATTTT

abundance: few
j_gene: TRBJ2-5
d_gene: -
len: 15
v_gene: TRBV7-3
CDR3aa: CASSLTSLPQETQYF
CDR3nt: TGTGCCAGCAGCTTAACGTCTCTACCCCAAGAGACCCAGTACTTC

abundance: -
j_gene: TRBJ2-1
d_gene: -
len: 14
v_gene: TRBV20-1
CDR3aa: CSARDPVGTNEQFF
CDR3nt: TGCAGTGCTAGAGACCCGGTGGGAACCAATGAGCAGTTCTTC

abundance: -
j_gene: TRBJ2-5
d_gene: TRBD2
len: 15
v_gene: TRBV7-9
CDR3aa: CASSFRGRAGETQYF
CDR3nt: TGTGCCAGCAGCTTTCGTGGGAGGGCCGGAGAGACCCAGTACTTC

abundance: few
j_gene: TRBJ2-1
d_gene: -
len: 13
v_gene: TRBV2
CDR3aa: CASSGALRNEQFF
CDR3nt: TGTGCCAGCAGTGGGGCCCTTAGGAATGAGCAGTTCTTC

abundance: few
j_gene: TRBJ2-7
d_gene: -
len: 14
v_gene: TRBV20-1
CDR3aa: CSAPEANFGYEQYF
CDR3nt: TGCAGTGCGCCGGAAGCCAATTTCGGCTACGAGCAGTACTTC

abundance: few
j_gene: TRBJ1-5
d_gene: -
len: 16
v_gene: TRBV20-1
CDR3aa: CSALRGNRNGNQPQHF
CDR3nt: TGCAGTGCCCTGAGAGGGAACCGGAATGGCAATCAGCCCCAGCATTTT

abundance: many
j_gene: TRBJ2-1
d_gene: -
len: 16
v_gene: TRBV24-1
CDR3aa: CATSADLARSYNEQFF
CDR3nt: TGTGCCACCAGTGCCGATCTAGCGCGATCCTACAATGAGCAGTTCTTC

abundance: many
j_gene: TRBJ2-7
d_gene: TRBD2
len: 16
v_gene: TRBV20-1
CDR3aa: CSARDGLAGGGYEQYF
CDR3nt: TGCAGTGCTAGAGATGGACTAGCGGGAGGGGGTTACGAGCAGTACTTC

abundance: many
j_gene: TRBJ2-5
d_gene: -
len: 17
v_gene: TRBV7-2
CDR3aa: CASSLSYPGAYQETQYF
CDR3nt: TGTGCCAGCAGCTTATCTTATCCGGGGGCATACCAAGAGACCCAGTACTTC

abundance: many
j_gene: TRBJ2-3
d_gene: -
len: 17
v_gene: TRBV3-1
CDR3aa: CASSQDGALSSTDTQYF
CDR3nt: TGTGCCAGCAGCCAAGACGGCGCGTTGTCTAGCACAGATACGCAGTATTTT

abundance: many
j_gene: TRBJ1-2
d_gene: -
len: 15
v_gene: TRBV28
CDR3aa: CASSFIWGASYGYTF
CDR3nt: TGTGCCAGCAGTTTTATTTGGGGCGCCAGCTATGGCTACACCTTC

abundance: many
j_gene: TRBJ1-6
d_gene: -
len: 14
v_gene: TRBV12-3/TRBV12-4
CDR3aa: CASSLGRDDSPLHF
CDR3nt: TGTGCCAGCAGTTTAGGCAGGGATGATTCACCCCTCCACTTT

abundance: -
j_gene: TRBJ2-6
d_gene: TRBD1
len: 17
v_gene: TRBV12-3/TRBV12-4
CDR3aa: CASSTRTGGTGANVLTF
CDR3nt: TGTGCCAGCAGTACCCGGACAGGGGGAACTGGGGCCAACGTCCTGACTTTC

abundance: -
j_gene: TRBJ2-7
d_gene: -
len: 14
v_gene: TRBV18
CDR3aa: CASSPSSTPLEQYF
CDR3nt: TGTGCCAGCTCACCCTCCTCTACACCTTTGGAGCAGTACTTC

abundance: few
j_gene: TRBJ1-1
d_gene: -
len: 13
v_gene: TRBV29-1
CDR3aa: CSVEGSSNTEAFF
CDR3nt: TGCAGCGTTGAAGGGAGTTCGAACACTGAAGCTTTCTTT

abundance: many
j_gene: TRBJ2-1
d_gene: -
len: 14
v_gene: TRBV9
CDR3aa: CASSRERSRNEQFF
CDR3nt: TGTGCCAGCAGCCGAGAAAGGAGTAGGAATGAGCAGTTCTTC

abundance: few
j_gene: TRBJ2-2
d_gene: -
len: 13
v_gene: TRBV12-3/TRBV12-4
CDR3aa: CASTRDLTGELFF
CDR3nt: TGTGCCAGCACCCGGGACCTCACCGGGGAGCTGTTTTTT

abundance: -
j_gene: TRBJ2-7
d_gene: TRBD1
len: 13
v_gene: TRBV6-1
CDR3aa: CASSVQGAYEQYF
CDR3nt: TGTGCCAGCAGTGTGCAGGGGGCCTACGAGCAGTACTTC

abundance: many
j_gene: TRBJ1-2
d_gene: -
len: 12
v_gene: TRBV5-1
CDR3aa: CASSLAGYGYTF
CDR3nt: TGCGCCAGCAGCTTGGCGGGATATGGCTACACCTTC

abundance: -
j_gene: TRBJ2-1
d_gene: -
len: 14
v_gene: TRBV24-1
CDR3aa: CATSEGQYYNEQFF
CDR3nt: TGTGCCACCAGTGAAGGACAGTACTACAATGAGCAGTTCTTC

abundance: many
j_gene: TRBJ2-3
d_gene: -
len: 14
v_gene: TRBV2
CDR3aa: CASSGVGGTDTQYF
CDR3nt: TGTGCCAGCAGTGGCGTCGGAGGCACAGATACGCAGTATTTT

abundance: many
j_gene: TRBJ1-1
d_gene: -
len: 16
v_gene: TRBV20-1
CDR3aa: CSARDRQVGMNTEAFF
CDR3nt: TGCAGTGCTAGAGATCGCCAGGTGGGGATGAACACTGAAGCTTTCTTT

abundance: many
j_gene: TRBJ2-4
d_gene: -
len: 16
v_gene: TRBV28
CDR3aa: CASSRLDSRSKNIQYF
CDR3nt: TGTGCCAGCAGTCGACTGGACAGCCGGTCCAAAAACATTCAGTACTTC

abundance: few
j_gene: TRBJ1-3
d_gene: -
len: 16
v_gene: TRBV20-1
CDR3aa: CSARERLGLSGNTIYF
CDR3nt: TGCAGTGCTAGAGAGAGGTTGGGGCTCTCTGGAAACACCATATATTTT